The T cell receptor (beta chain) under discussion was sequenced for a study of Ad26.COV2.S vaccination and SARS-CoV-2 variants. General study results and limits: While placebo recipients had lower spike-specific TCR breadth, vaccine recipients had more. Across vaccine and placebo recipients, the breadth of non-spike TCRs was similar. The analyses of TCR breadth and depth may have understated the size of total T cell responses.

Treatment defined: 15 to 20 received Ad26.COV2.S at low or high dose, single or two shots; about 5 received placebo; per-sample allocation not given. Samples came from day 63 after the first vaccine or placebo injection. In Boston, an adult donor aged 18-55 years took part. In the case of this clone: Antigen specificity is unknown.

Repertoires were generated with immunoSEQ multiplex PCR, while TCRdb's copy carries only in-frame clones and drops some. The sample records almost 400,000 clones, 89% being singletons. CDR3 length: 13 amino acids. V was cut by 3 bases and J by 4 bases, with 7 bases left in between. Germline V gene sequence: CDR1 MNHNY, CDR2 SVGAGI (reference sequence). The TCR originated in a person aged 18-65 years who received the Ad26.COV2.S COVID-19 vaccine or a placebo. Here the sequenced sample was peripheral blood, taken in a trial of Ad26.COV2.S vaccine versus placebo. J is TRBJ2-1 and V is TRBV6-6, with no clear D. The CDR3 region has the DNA TGTGCCAGCAGTTATGACTTATACAATGAGCAGTTCTTC. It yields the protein CASSYDLYNEQFF.